The T cell receptor beta chain under discussion was sequenced for a study of shared clonotypes between healthy human individuals. Overall study: Three plates each covered CD4 naive and memory; CD8 naive two, CD8 memory one.

Both subsets, CD45RA+ naive and CD45RA-negative memory, were split from the CD4+ cells. Concerning this clone: What it recognizes is unknown.

Over several immunoSEQ plates, each subset's genomic DNA was distributed in even portions. Sequencing used immunoSEQ multiplex PCR; TCRdb keeps in-frame clones, though not all of them. In the table there are some 2,500,000 clones, 93% of which are singletons. Whole-study results and caveats: The four-donor shared clonotypes exceeded non-shared clonotypes in generation probability, with non-shared ones scoring lower.

The V end was cut by 3 bases, the J end by 4 bases, with 12 bases between. The germline CDR1 and CDR2 sequences are GTSNPN and SVGIG (reference sequence). The CDR3 loop spans 13 amino acids. Source material: naive CD4+ T cells from PBMCs. The subset: CD45RA+ positively selected. The rearrangement links TRBV30 to TRBJ1-1, with unresolved D. This receptor was obtained from a man younger than 35 in good health. Some clones in this sample may be carry-over from other donors' samples. CDR3: CAWSGGEATEAFF. The CDR3 nucleotides read TGTGCCTGGAGCGGCGGGGAGGCCACTGAAGCTTTCTTT.